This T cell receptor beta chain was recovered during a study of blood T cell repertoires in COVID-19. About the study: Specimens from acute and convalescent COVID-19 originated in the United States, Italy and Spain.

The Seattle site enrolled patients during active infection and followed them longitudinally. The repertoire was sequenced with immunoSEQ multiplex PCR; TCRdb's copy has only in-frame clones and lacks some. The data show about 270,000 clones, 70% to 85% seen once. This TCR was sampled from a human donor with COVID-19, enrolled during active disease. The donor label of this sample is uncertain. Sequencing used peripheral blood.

Here the CDR3 reads CASSLRSFPSNQPQHF. DNA for the CDR3: TGTGCCAGCAGTTTGAGAAGTTTCCCAAGCAATCAGCCCCAGCATTTT. V gene TRBV27 combines with J gene TRBJ1-5; D not certain. The V gene lost 3 bases and the J gene lost 1 base, with 13 bases spanning the gap. CDR1 is MNHEY, CDR2 SMNVEV, per germline (reference sequence). The CDR3 covers 16 residues.